This T cell receptor beta chain originates from a study of T cells in localized non-small cell lung cancer. V shed 4 bases, J shed 5 bases, and the junction held 8 bases outside the gene matches. This CDR3 contains 14 residues. Germline assignment: CDR1 ENHRY and CDR2 SYGVKD. Here immunoSEQ multiplex PCR was the method, and the copy in TCRdb shows in-frame clones only, minus some. The data contain about 51,000 clones, 65% to 90% of them seen just once; the ten biggest clones take up roughly 17%. The source was peripheral blood mononuclear cells, collected before any cancer treatment. This chain links TRBV10-3 with TRBJ2-7; 7 bases agree with TRBD1. This TCR derives from a man aged 40-75 years with stage III lung adenocarcinoma. As DNA, the CDR3 is TGTGCCATCAGTGGGACAGGAACCTTTCACGAGCAGTACTTC. Translating gives CAISGTGTFHEQYF.